The 24 T cell receptor beta chains reported below all come from one sample, sequenced in a study of blood T cell repertoires in COVID-19. Repertoires were generated with immunoSEQ multiplex PCR, while TCRdb's copy carries only in-frame clones and drops some. This table has roughly 380,000 clones, about 89% appearing once. Material for sequencing was peripheral blood. The receptors were sampled from a woman aged 40-49 years with COVID-19, enrolled during active disease.

This clone was seen a single time. This chain connects TRBV5-1 to TRBJ2-1; D might be TRBD2 (6 bases). This CDR3 region has 16 residues. The V and J ends lost 3 bases and 0 bases respectively, with 13 bases between them. Per the germline V gene, CDR1 is SGHRS and CDR2 is YFSETQ. As DNA, the CDR3 is TGCGCCAGCAGCTCTCCTAGCGCAAGCTCCTACAATGAGCAGTTCTTC. This sequence encodes CASSSPSASSYNEQFF.

The chain is built from TRBV27 and TRBJ1-2, with a weak D call TRBD1 (6 bases). V lost 5 bases and J lost 5, with 12 bases in between. Germline-derived CDR1 and CDR2 are MNHEY and SMNVEV (reference sequence). This CDR3 spans 13 amino acids. CDR3 DNA: TGTGCCAGCAGTCCTCGACAGGTTTATGGCTACACCTTC. This sequence encodes CASSPRQVYGYTF.

This CDR3 reads CASSLRPGGAVAYEQYF. The CDR3 region has the DNA TGTGCCAGCAGCTTACGGCCAGGGGGCGCGGTCGCCTACGAGCAGTACTTC. V is TRBV11-2 and J is TRBJ2-7; the match to TRBD1 covers 8 bases. This CDR3 region has 17 residues. The V gene's germline CDR1 is SGHAT and CDR2 FQNNGV. With V trimmed by 2 bases and J by 2 bases, 11 bases remained unmatched.

The gene calls are TRBV5-1 and TRBJ2-7, with D perhaps matching TRBD2 (5 bases). V was shortened by 0 bases and J by 3 bases, with 10 bases between the two germline ends. This CDR3 has 14 residues. Germline V gene sequence: CDR1 SGHRS, CDR2 YFSETQ. CDR3 region: CASSLAAEYYEQYF. The CDR3 region has the DNA TGCGCCAGCAGCTTGGCAGCGGAGTACTACGAGCAGTACTTC. The whole variable domain, filled in from reference TRBV5-1 and TRBJ2-7, reads KAGVTQTPRYLIKTRGQQVTLSCSPISGHRSVSWYQQTPGQGLQFLFEYFSETQRNKGNFPGRFSGRQFSNSRSEMNVSTLELGDSALYLCASSLAAEYYEQYFGPGTRLTVT.

This clone has more than one count but fewer than ten. J is TRBJ2-3 and V is TRBV5-4; 12 bases align to TRBD2. This CDR3 is 16 amino acids long. Germline assignment: CDR1 SGHNT and CDR2 YYREEE (reference sequence). The V and J ends lost 5 bases and 3 bases, in that order; junction bases with no gene match: 7. The CDR3 is CASSSGLAGLTDTQYF. The CDR3 region has the DNA TGTGCCAGCAGTTCCGGACTAGCGGGGTTGACAGATACGCAGTATTTT.

This rearrangement joins TRBV27 to TRBJ2-7; a possible D gene is TRBD1 (6 bases). The CDR3 spans 15 residues. Trimming took 5 bases from V and 2 from J, leaving 16 bases between them. The germline CDR1 and CDR2 sequences are MNHEY and SMNVEV (reference sequence). The CDR3 DNA reads TGTGCCAGCAGTAGGACAGCTCTATCCCCCTACGAGCAGTACTTC. Translating it yields CASSRTALSPYEQYF.

The V and J genes are TRBV7-3 and TRBJ2-2; 9 nucleotides match TRBD2. Germline V gene sequence: CDR1 SGHTA, CDR2 FQGTGA. The length of the CDR3 is 18 residues. Trimming removed 3 bases from V and 5 bases from J; junction bases left unmatched: 13. The CDR3 DNA reads TGTGCCAGCAGCTTTGGGACTAGCAACGGGTTCGGGACCGGGGAGCTGTTTTTT. This translates into CASSFGTSNGFGTGELFF.

V gene TRBV6-1 combines with J gene TRBJ1-5; D not certain. V was trimmed by 2 bases and J by 5 bases, leaving 7 bases between them. Germline lookup yields CDR1 MNHNS and CDR2 SASEGT. CDR3 length equals 13 residues. Here the CDR3 reads CASSEWAYQPQHF. CDR3 DNA sequence: TGTGCCAGCAGTGAATGGGCTTATCAGCCCCAGCATTTT.

A single count supports this clone. The V and J genes are TRBV11-2 and TRBJ1-2; no reliable D call. CDR1 and CDR2 (germline): SGHAT, FQNNGV. The ends were cut back, 2 bases at V and 5 bases at J, with 6 bases in the middle. This CDR3 is 12 amino acids long. The CDR3 here is CASSLLEYGYTF. CDR3 nucleotide sequence: TGTGCCAGCAGCTTATTGGAGTATGGCTACACCTTC.

The V and J genes are TRBV6-5 and TRBJ2-1; perhaps TRBD2 as D (7 bases). V was pared by 5 bases and J by 6 bases, with 17 bases between. The CDR3 is 15 amino acids. Germline V gives CDR1 MNHEY, CDR2 SVGAGI. CDR3 in amino acids: CASSIRGGERNEQFF. The DNA of the CDR3 is TGTGCCAGCAGTATACGAGGGGGGGAGCGCAATGAGCAGTTCTTC.

The CDR3 spells CASSQERGLEQYF. The DNA for the CDR3 is TGCGCCAGCAGCCAAGAGCGGGGGCTCGAGCAGTACTTC. This chain joins TRBV4-3 and TRBJ2-7; possible D gene TRBD2, 7 bases. With 0 bases removed from V and 6 bases from J, the gap between germline ends came to 9 bases. The germline CDR1 and CDR2 sequences are LGHNA and YSLEER. The CDR3 is 13 amino acids.

The rearrangement joins TRBV28 to TRBJ2-7; tentatively, D is TRBD2 (5 bases). Germline-derived CDR1 and CDR2 are MDHEN and SYDVKM. Trimming removed 3 bases at V and 0 bases at J, with 15 bases between. The CDR3 loop spans 16 amino acids. CDR3 sequence (DNA): TGTGCCAGCAGTTTTAAGGGTACTAGACCCTCCTACGAGCAGTACTTC. This codes for CASSFKGTRPSYEQYF.

The rearrangement joins TRBV5-1 to TRBJ1-6, with a possible D match to TRBD1 (5 bases). Germline CDR1 is SGHRS and CDR2 is YFSETQ. This CDR3 region has 13 residues. With 4 bases removed from V and 10 bases from J, the gap between germline ends came to 12 bases. CDR3 DNA sequence: TGCGCCAGCAGCCTACAGGCGCGGTCACCCCTCCACTTT. Its translation is CASSLQARSPLHF. Variable domain in full (rest from reference TRBV5-1 and TRBJ1-6): KAGVTQTPRYLIKTRGQQVTLSCSPISGHRSVSWYQQTPGQGLQFLFEYFSETQRNKGNFPGRFSGRQFSNSRSEMNVSTLELGDSALYLCASSLQARSPLHFGNGTRLTVT.

V gene TRBV6-2 or TRBV6-3 combines with J gene TRBJ1-2, with 8 bases aligning to TRBD1. Germline values: CDR1 MNHEY, CDR2 SVGEGT. The CDR3 spans 14 residues. Losses at the gene ends were 6 bases for V and 8 bases for J; bases not matched to a gene: 11. The CDR3 nucleotides are TGTGCCAGCAGCTCAGGGGGCGCGTTCGGAGGCTACACCTTC. The encoded protein is CASSSGGAFGGYTF.

The chain joins TRBV29-1 to TRBJ2-2; TRBD2 might be the D (5 bases). The CDR3 length is 15 residues. Trimming took off 7 bases at V and 0 bases at J, with 15 bases between the two ends. Germline CDR1 and CDR2: SQVTM and ANQGSEA. The DNA for the CDR3 is TGCAGCGCCCAAAAAATAGCGACGAACACCGGGGAGCTGTTTTTT. Translating gives CSAQKIATNTGELFF.

The chain joins TRBV12-5 to TRBJ1-5; D is unclear. Per germline, CDR1 LGHNT and CDR2 FRNRAP. CDR3 length equals 16 residues. Deletions cut 5 bases from V and 4 bases from J, with 18 bases between. DNA of the CDR3: TGTGCTAGTGGTCCGGAGTCTCGGGGAGTGAATCAGCCCCAGCATTTT. Amino acid sequence: CASGPESRGVNQPQHF.

The CDR3 reads CASSLGGFNTGELFF. The CDR3 coding sequence is TGTGCCAGCAGTTTAGGGGGCTTCAACACCGGGGAGCTGTTTTTT. V and J are TRBV27 and TRBJ2-2, with D perhaps matching TRBD1 (6 bases). Per the germline V gene, CDR1 is MNHEY and CDR2 is SMNVEV (reference sequence). This CDR3 region has 15 residues. The V and J ends lost 2 bases and 2 bases respectively, with 9 bases between them.

The rearrangement uses TRBV27 and TRBJ1-6, with 7 bases aligning to TRBD1. This CDR3 spans 15 amino acids. Germline V gene lookup returns CDR1 MNHEY and CDR2 SMNVEV (reference sequence). V dropped 3 bases and J dropped 9; count of bases not matched to a gene: 8. The CDR3 here is CASSLILQGSSPLHF. CDR3 coding DNA: TGTGCCAGCAGTTTGATTTTACAGGGGAGTTCACCCCTCCACTTT.

This sequence joins TRBV2 and TRBJ2-5, with 8 bases that match TRBD2. Trimming took 2 bases from V and 6 from J; bases not matched to a gene: 5. CDR3 length: 14 amino acids. Per germline, CDR1 SNHLY and CDR2 FYNNEI. Written as DNA, the CDR3 is TGTGCCAGCAGTGAAACCGGGGGGGGGAAGACCCAGTACTTC. Its translation is CASSETGGGKTQYF.

This clone came up once. The V gene is TRBV7-2, the J gene TRBJ2-7; the D gene is possibly TRBD1 (5 bases). The CDR3 spans 12 residues. V was clipped by 5 bases and J by 4 bases, with 9 bases between them. Germline V gene data show CDR1 as SGHTA and CDR2 as FQGNSA. The CDR3, as DNA: TGTGCCAGCAGCCCAGACAGATACGAGCAGTACTTC. Protein: CASSPDRYEQYF.

The V and J genes are TRBV18 and TRBJ1-5; 10 bases agree with TRBD1. J lost 1 base, V lost 1 base, and 4 bases had no gene match. This CDR3 is 17 amino acids long. Germline V gives CDR1 KGHSH, CDR2 LQKENI. DNA for the CDR3: TGTGCCAGCTCACCACAAGGACAGGGGGGAAGCAATCAGCCCCAGCATTTT. This codes for CASSPQGQGGSNQPQHF.

This chain links TRBV27 with TRBJ2-5; TRBD1 might be the D (6 bases). Germline-derived CDR1 and CDR2 are MNHEY and SMNVEV (reference sequence). V was pared by 5 bases and J by 4 bases, with 14 bases between. The CDR3 extends over 14 amino acids. The CDR3: CASSPHRAGETQYF. As DNA, the CDR3 is TGTGCCAGCAGTCCGCACAGGGCCGGAGAGACCCAGTACTTC.

Only one count was recorded for this clone. The chain carries TRBV6-5 and TRBJ2-7; 7 positions agree with TRBD1. The germline V gene has CDR1 MNHEY and CDR2 SVGAGI. V shed 6 bases and J 4 bases; nucleotides not matched to a gene: 0. CDR3 length equals 11 residues. The CDR3 DNA is TGTGCCAGCAGACAGGGGTACGAGCAGTACTTC. It is translated as CASRQGYEQYF.

The chain couples TRBV10-3 to TRBJ1-4; the D is unclear. Between the trimmed V and J ends, which lost 3 bases and 5 bases, there was a span of 7 bases. This CDR3 contains 13 residues. CDR1 and CDR2 from the germline V gene are ENHRY and SYGVKD. For the CDR3, the DNA is TGTGCCATCAGTGACGGTCAAAATGAAAAACTGTTTTTT. Encoded protein: CAISDGQNEKLFF.